This TCR beta chain was captured by sequencing in a study of cytomegalovirus exposure and HLA in healthy donors. The PCR employed 60 Vbeta primers together with 13 Jbeta primers. Assay used: immunoSEQ multiplex PCR; TCRdb lists only in-frame clones, some missing. The ten most abundant clones cover 1.1% of a sample with tens of thousands of clones. The CDR3 extends over 14 amino acids. In germline, CDR1 is MGHRA, CDR2 YSYEKL. V was pared by 3 bases and J by 6 bases, with 15 bases between. Regarding this clone: Its antigen is not identified.

General study points: As confirmed in vitro, three CMV-associated chains were specific for CMV antigens.

Sequences were obtained from PBMCs. V gene TRBV4-1 combines with J gene TRBJ2-7; D perhaps matches TRBD1 (6 bases). This TCR came from a woman aged 25 to 39 in good health and CMV-seronegative. In nucleotides, the CDR3 is TGCGCCAGCAGCCACCTAACAGGGTTAGGCGAGCAGTACTTC. Translating gives CASSHLTGLGEQYF.